This entry lists 8 T cell receptor beta chains sequenced from one sample in a study of CXCR3-negative and CXCR3-positive naive CD8 T cells. Study-wide results and limits: CXCR3-positive naive cells had TRB CDR3s that were more hydrophobic than CXCR3-negative naive cells had.

No antigen has been assigned to these receptors. UMI-labeled 5' RACE TRB cDNA libraries were prepared from the cells. TCRdb re-called the 5' RACE reads; every CDR3 protein appears as one record, without DNA. This listing includes around 130,000 distinct CDR3 sequences. Sequencing input: naive CXCR3+ CD8+ T cells from blood. Noted subset: CD45RO-CCR7+CD27+CD95- naive CD8+ T cells expressing CXCR3 (TNR3+). The receptors shown here come from a human donor in good health. Some clones in this sample may be carry-over from other donors' samples.

The chain employs TRBV5-4 and TRBJ2-7. The CDR3 spans 12 residues. Germline CDR1 is SGHNT and CDR2 is YYREEE (reference sequence). The CDR3 here is CASSFHDYEQYF.

The gene calls are TRBV7-9 and TRBJ2-7; the D call from TCRdb, TRBD1, cannot be confirmed without DNA. The germline CDR1 and CDR2 sequences are SEHNR and FQNEAQ (reference sequence). The CDR3 totals 14 residues. The CDR3 sequence: CAGRGDSNPYEQYF.

The V and J genes are TRBV27 and TRBJ2-7; TCRdb's D gene call, TRBD2, goes unchecked for lack of DNA. CDR1 MNHEY and CDR2 SMNVEV come from the germline V gene (reference sequence). There are 16 residues in the CDR3. This chain's CDR3 is CASSLSWASGTYEQYF.

The V and J genes are TRBV20-1 and TRBJ1-5; TCRdb reports TRBD1, a call that lacks DNA to check it against. This CDR3 region has 14 residues. Germline assignment: CDR1 DFQATT and CDR2 SNEGSKA (reference sequence). The CDR3 is CSAAPGQGHQPQHF.

This chain connects TRBV29-1 to TRBJ2-7. Germline V lookup: CDR1 SQVTM, CDR2 ANQGSEA. The length of the CDR3 is 13 residues. CDR3 sequence reads: CSVEVQFSYEQYF.

This rearrangement joins TRBV4-2 to TRBJ1-1; TCRdb picks TRBD1, but there is no DNA to check that call. CDR1 is LGHNA and CDR2 is YNFKEQ in the germline V gene. This CDR3 contains 17 residues. The CDR3 loop reads CASSQALGQRMNTEAFF.

The chain couples TRBV29-1 to TRBJ2-2; the D call of TRBD1 rests on TCRdb alone, since no DNA is present to check it. The CDR3 contains 12 residues. In germline, CDR1 is SQVTM, CDR2 ANQGSEA. The CDR3 sequence is CSSEGGGGELFF.

The chain combines TRBV11-1 with TRBJ2-1; TCRdb lists TRBD1, though no DNA is available to test this call. Germline CDR1 SGHAT, CDR2 FQDESV (reference sequence). This CDR3 spans 16 amino acids. The CDR3 spells CASSRVTGSSYNEQFF.